This record looks at one T cell receptor (beta chain) sequence and its context. Its antigen is currently unknown. The data derive from a study of CD8+ T cells in alopecia areata. At the level of the study: Tofacitinib ran for 6 to 18 months before 6 months off drug.

Extracted RNA was reverse transcribed into cDNA, the sequencing template. Profiling relied on immunoSEQ multiplex PCR, and the TCRdb table lists in-frame clones only, not all of them. The sample lists 150,000 to 200,000 clones; 50% to 75% were seen once. V dropped 1 base and J dropped 2; count of bases not matched to a gene: 9. Germline CDR1 is SGHTA and CDR2 is FQGNSA. CDR3 length: 18 amino acids. Study-level results: Scalp samples also yield sequences from resident alphabeta T cells of normal skin.

The sequencing used CD4+ T cells sorted from blood, collected at week 0. This clonotype originated in a human donor with alopecia areata. The chain couples TRBV7-2 to TRBJ2-2, with TRBD1 matching over 8 bases. This chain's CDR3 is CASSLVRQGASNTGELFF. The DNA for the CDR3 is TGTGCCAGCAGCTTAGTAAGGCAGGGGGCCTCAAACACCGGGGAGCTGTTTTTT.